This T cell receptor beta chain was identified during a study of T cell repertoires in cytomegalovirus infection. Study-level findings and limits: Ex vivo, HLA-C-restricted CMV-specific TCR beta clonotypes prevailed over the rest of the response.

TCRdb re-called the reads through MiXCR, storing one row per CDR3 protein. The repertoire holds some 500,000 distinct CDR3 sequences, 30% to 35% seen once, with roughly 15% in the top ten. This clonotype showed up just a few times. Its antigen remains unidentified. This CDR3 spans 14 amino acids. In germline, CDR1 is SGHTA, CDR2 FQGNSA. Trimming stripped 1 base from V and 3 bases from J, with 10 bases between. This material consisted of cultured PBMCs, taken from culture after CMV antigen stimulation. The chain has TRBV7-2 and TRBJ2-7, with a tentative D call TRBD1 (5 bases). The source is a human donor in good health (CMV status not recorded). Some clones in this sample may be carry-over from other donors' samples. The CDR3 nucleotides read TGTGCCAGCAGCTTAGGGACAATGGTCTACGAGCAGTACTTC. The encoded protein is CASSLGTMVYEQYF.